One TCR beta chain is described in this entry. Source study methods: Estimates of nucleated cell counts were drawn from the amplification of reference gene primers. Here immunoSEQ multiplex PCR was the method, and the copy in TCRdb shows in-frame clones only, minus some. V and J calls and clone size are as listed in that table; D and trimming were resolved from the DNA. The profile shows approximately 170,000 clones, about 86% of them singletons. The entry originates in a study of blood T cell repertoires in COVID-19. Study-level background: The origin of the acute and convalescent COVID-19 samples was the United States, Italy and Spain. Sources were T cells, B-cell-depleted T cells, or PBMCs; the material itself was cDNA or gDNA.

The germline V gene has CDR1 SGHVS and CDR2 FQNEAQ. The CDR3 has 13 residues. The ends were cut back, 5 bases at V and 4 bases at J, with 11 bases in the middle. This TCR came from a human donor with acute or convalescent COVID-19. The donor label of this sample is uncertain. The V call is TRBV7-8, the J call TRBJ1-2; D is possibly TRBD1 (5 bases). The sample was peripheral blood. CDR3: CASSSRVSYGYTF. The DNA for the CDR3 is TGTGCCAGCAGCAGCAGGGTATCCTATGGCTACACCTTC.